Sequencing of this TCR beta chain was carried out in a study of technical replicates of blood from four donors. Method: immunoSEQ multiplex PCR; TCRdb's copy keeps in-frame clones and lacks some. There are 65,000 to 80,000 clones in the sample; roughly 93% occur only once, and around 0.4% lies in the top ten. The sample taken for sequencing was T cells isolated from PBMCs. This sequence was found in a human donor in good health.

The chain's CDR3 is CAISEQALTGLNTEAFF. CDR3 nucleotides: TGTGCCATCAGCGAGCAAGCTTTGACAGGGCTGAACACTGAAGCTTTCTTT. The chain employs TRBV10-3 and TRBJ1-1; 7 positions match TRBD1. CDR1 and CDR2 from the germline V gene are ENHRY and SYGVKD. The CDR3 is 17 amino acids. V lost 6 bases, J lost 0 bases, and 13 bases stayed unmatched.